This record looks at one T cell receptor beta chain sequence and its context. The clone's antigen remains unknown. Nothing much larger sits one base from this clone, and base qualities are not available. A case-control design nested within a healthcare worker cohort in London, UK, was used, with weekly nasopharyngeal swab PCR tests and blood sampling performed. Between 23 and 31 March 2020, the week of the UK lockdown, healthcare workers were enrolled and then followed up weekly for as long as 16 weeks. The data are from a study of early T cells in non-severe SARS-CoV-2 infection (dated by TCRdb to the early 2020s). Describing the broader study: Bulk RNA from unsorted whole blood was used for TCR sequencing, so alpha and beta chains could not be paired.

The library was made by 5' RACE. Sequencing relied on a NextSeq 500. The TCR library protocol attached unique molecular identifiers to individual cDNA molecules to correct for sequencing error and PCR bias. Both TCR alpha and beta chains were sequenced, and tight co-correlation was observed between alpha and beta sequence abundances in each sample. From the authors' description of their analysis: V gene, J gene and CDR3 annotation of TCR sequences was performed with Decombinator V4. Expanded TCRs were defined as changing significantly between any two time points under a Poisson model with p below 0.0001. TCR abundances were normalised to the total number of TCRs sequenced in each sample and reported as counts per million. MAIT TCRs were defined by TRAV1-2 paired with TRAJ12, TRAJ20 or TRAJ33, and iNKT TCRs by TRAV10 paired with TRAJ18. VDJdb, accessed on 1 November 2021, was searched for TCRs annotated for CMV, EBV and SARS-CoV-2, and TCRs annotated for more than one antigen were excluded. TCRdb's own reprocessing of the public reads used fastp at Q25 and MiXCR and kept productive beta chains. Rows are combined by CDR3 protein, so each entry shows the most common genes and DNA. V and J calls and clone size were set by TCRdb, not the authors. The sample table shows under 80,000 distinct CDR3 sequences, and approximately 13% are seen once. The ten largest clones add up to approximately 4.8% of the sample.

Per the germline V gene, SQVTM is the CDR1 and ANQGSEA is the CDR2. V is reduced by 4 bases and J by 0 bases, leaving a spacing of 13 bases between them. CDR3 length: 14 amino acids, cysteine to phenylalanine. Just the 42-base CDR3 DNA is kept, in frame starting at base 1. Findings and caveats that apply to the study as a whole: VDJdb matching was skewed toward anti-spike CD8 responses, so virus-specific expansions were likely underestimated and private and CD4 specificities were missed.

This sequence uses TRBV29-1 and TRBJ2-7; the D region is possibly TRBD1 or TRBD2, each matching across 6 bases. Sequenced input: whole blood. This receptor was obtained from an adult who was a healthcare worker with PCR-confirmed SARS-CoV-2 infection or an uninfected control (not recorded which). The CDR3 here reads CSVVEGVVSYEQYF. The DNA sequence is TGCAGCGTTGTGGAGGGGGTGGTCTCCTACGAGCAGTACTTC.